This T cell receptor beta chain was found in a study of blood T cell repertoires in COVID-19. Study context: The origin of the acute and convalescent COVID-19 samples was the United States, Italy and Spain. The cDNA or gDNA used as material had been derived from T cells, B-cell-depleted T cells, or PBMCs.

Per the original methods: By means of reference gene primer amplification, nucleated cell counts were estimated. Clones were sequenced by immunoSEQ multiplex PCR, and TCRdb holds only the in-frame ones, with some missing. V, J and clone size are those of that table, while D and trimming were read from the DNA. The sample holds approximately 140,000 clones; 65% to 90% are singletons and the top ten take roughly 3%. This clone was counted a single time. The source of this sequence is a man aged 70-80 years with acute or convalescent COVID-19. The sample taken for sequencing was peripheral blood.

CDR3 in amino acids: CASRRGASGSYEQYF. The CDR3 DNA reads as TGTGCCAGCCGAAGGGGTGCTAGCGGGAGTTACGAGCAGTACTTC. The V call is TRBV6-5, the J call TRBJ2-7; 10 bases map to TRBD2. The CDR3 extends over 15 amino acids. V was pared by 8 bases and J by 4 bases, with 11 bases of the junction left unmatched. Germline V lookup: CDR1 MNHEY, CDR2 SVGAGI.